The 24 T cell receptor beta chains in this list originate from one sample, sequenced in a study of cytotoxic CD8 clonotypes in ibrutinib-treated CLL. Profiling relied on immunoSEQ multiplex PCR, and the TCRdb table lists in-frame clones only, not all of them. The sample has about 15,000 clones, 55% to 65% seen once; the top ten hold 9.5% to 15%. The source was PBMCs, collected before ibrutinib treatment. Every receptor here comes from a human donor with chronic lymphocytic leukemia.

The CDR3 region is CASSLGAGRGEKLFF. DNA for the CDR3: TGTGCCAGCAGCTTGGGGGCAGGGAGGGGAGAAAAACTGTTTTTT. The chain is built from TRBV5-5 and TRBJ1-4, with TRBD1 as a possible D gene (5 bases). The CDR3 totals 15 residues. V was trimmed by 0 bases and J by 8 bases, leaving 14 bases between them. In germline, CDR1 is SGHKS, CDR2 YYEKEE (reference sequence).

The chain is built from TRBV5-1 and TRBJ1-5; the D gene is possibly TRBD1 (5 bases). The CDR3 covers 16 residues. Deletions cut 2 bases from V and 5 bases from J, with 17 bases between. Germline-derived CDR1 and CDR2 are SGHRS and YFSETQ. CDR3 amino acids: CASSFGPDRPYQPQHF. CDR3 DNA: TGCGCCAGCAGCTTTGGCCCTGACAGACCCTATCAGCCCCAGCATTTT. Full variable domain (outside the CDR3, taken from reference TRBV5-1 and TRBJ1-5): KAGVTQTPRYLIKTRGQQVTLSCSPISGHRSVSWYQQTPGQGLQFLFEYFSETQRNKGNFPGRFSGRQFSNSRSEMNVSTLELGDSALYLCASSFGPDRPYQPQHFGDGTRLSIL.

V and J are TRBV4-2 and TRBJ2-3; D might be TRBD2 (5 bases). The V gene lost 5 bases and the J gene lost 4 bases, with 16 bases spanning the gap. From germline, CDR1 is LGHNA and CDR2 YNFKEQ. The CDR3 covers 15 residues. In nucleotides, the CDR3 is TGTGCCAGCAGCTTTCGCCGGGGTAGCCCAGATACGCAGTATTTT. Residues: CASSFRRGSPDTQYF.

This chain connects TRBV5-1 to TRBJ2-2; no clear D gene. Germline CDR1 reads SGHRS; CDR2 reads YFSETQ. The CDR3 extends over 17 amino acids. The V end lost 0 bases, the J end lost 0 bases, and 12 bases lay between the germline ends. The CDR3: CASSLAAGVANTGELFF. The CDR3 DNA reads TGCGCCAGCAGCTTGGCTGCTGGGGTTGCGAACACCGGGGAGCTGTTTTTT.

V is TRBV28 and J is TRBJ2-3; 13 bases line up with TRBD2. Trimming at V came to 7 bases and at J to 7 bases, leaving 14 bases not matched to a gene. This CDR3 has 17 amino acids. The germline V gene encodes CDR1 MDHEN and CDR2 SYDVKM. The CDR3 region is CASTTPGLAGVGYTQYF. The CDR3 nucleotides read TGTGCCAGCACCACACCCGGACTAGCGGGAGTTGGGTATACGCAGTATTTT. Complete variable domain (other parts from reference TRBV28 and TRBJ2-3): DVKVTQSSRYLVKRTGEKVFLECVQDMDHENMFWYRQDPGLGLRLIYFSYDVKMKEKGDIPEGYSVSREKKERFSLILESASTNQTSMYLCASTTPGLAGVGYTQYFGPGTRLTVL.

This CDR3 is CASKVQGPAFF. The CDR3 coding sequence is TGTGCCAGCAAAGTACAGGGGCCAGCTTTCTTT. The V call is TRBV28, the J call TRBJ1-1; 7 bases are a match to TRBD1. The CDR3 length is 11 residues. The germline gives CDR1 MDHEN, CDR2 SYDVKM. J gave up 10 bases and V 7 bases, and 6 bases lay outside the gene matches.

This clone was seen a few times. The V call is TRBV7-6, the J call TRBJ2-5, with D tentatively TRBD1 (6 bases). CDR1 is SGHVS and CDR2 is FNYEAQ in the germline V gene. The germline V and J ends were trimmed by 5 bases and 2 bases, with 12 bases remaining between them. The CDR3 runs to 14 residues. CDR3 sequence: CASSPRTAQETQYF. The CDR3 DNA reads as TGTGCCAGCAGCCCTAGGACAGCTCAAGAGACCCAGTACTTC.

The CDR3 DNA reads as TGTGCCAGCAGTTACTCGATTACCGGAAACACCATATATTTT. It yields the protein CASSYSITGNTIYF. This chain joins TRBV6-6 and TRBJ1-3; D is unresolved. Germline CDR1 MNHNY, CDR2 SVGAGI (reference sequence). This CDR3 has 14 residues. V lost 0 bases to trimming and J lost 4 bases, with 7 bases between them.

The CDR3 sequence is CASSPLVRTDTQYF. The DNA for the CDR3 is TGTGCCAGCAGCCCACTGGTCCGGACAGATACGCAGTATTTT. The V call is TRBV7-9, the J call TRBJ2-3; no clear D. The CDR3 extends over 14 amino acids. Deletions cut 5 bases from V and 3 bases from J, with 12 bases between. Germline V gene data show CDR1 as SEHNR and CDR2 as FQNEAQ (reference sequence).

The chain has TRBV5-1 and TRBJ2-5; D is undetermined. Deletions cut 3 bases from V and 5 bases from J, with 11 bases between. The CDR3 has 13 amino acids. The germline V gene encodes CDR1 SGHRS and CDR2 YFSETQ. CDR3 sequence reads: CASSSGGSETQYF. Written as DNA, the CDR3 is TGCGCCAGCAGCTCCGGTGGGTCGGAGACCCAGTACTTC. Drawing the rest from reference TRBV5-1 and TRBJ2-5, the complete variable domain is KAGVTQTPRYLIKTRGQQVTLSCSPISGHRSVSWYQQTPGQGLQFLFEYFSETQRNKGNFPGRFSGRQFSNSRSEMNVSTLELGDSALYLCASSSGGSETQYFGPGTRLLVL.

The chain is built from TRBV27 and TRBJ2-2, with no clear D. Germline-derived CDR1 and CDR2 are MNHEY and SMNVEV (reference sequence). There are 14 residues in the CDR3. Deletions cut 1 base from V and 4 bases from J, with 7 bases between. DNA for the CDR3: TGTGCCAGCAGTTTATTTATGAGCACCGGGGAGCTGTTTTTT. Translating gives CASSLFMSTGELFF.

CDR3 amino acids: CASSLRLGGTEAFF. CDR3 coding DNA: TGCGCCAGCAGCTTGAGACTCGGGGGCACTGAAGCTTTCTTT. This rearrangement joins TRBV5-1 to TRBJ1-1; D might be TRBD1 (5 bases). V was shortened by 1 base and J by 4 bases, with 11 bases between the two germline ends. CDR3 length equals 14 residues. Looked up from germline, CDR1 is SGHRS and CDR2 is YFSETQ.

The rearrangement links TRBV11-2 to TRBJ2-5; no definite D call. The germline V gene encodes CDR1 SGHAT and CDR2 FQNNGV. This CDR3 comprises 15 residues. The V end lost 6 bases, the J end lost 0 bases, and 14 bases lay between the germline ends. In nucleotides, the CDR3 is TGTGCCAGCAGTCCTGGACCGTGGTACCAAGAGACCCAGTACTTC. Amino acid sequence: CASSPGPWYQETQYF.

The chain couples TRBV19 to TRBJ2-4; tentative D call: TRBD1 (5 bases). V was pared by 3 bases and J by 9 bases, with 15 bases between. Germline loops: CDR1 LNHDA, CDR2 SQIVND (reference sequence). The CDR3 covers 14 residues. CDR3 DNA: TGTGCCAGTAGTATCTTGCAGGGCGACTCCATTCAGTACTTC. Encoded protein: CASSILQGDSIQYF. Combining the CDR3 with reference TRBV19 and TRBJ2-4 gives the whole variable domain DGGITQSPKYLFRKEGQNVTLSCEQNLNHDAMYWYRQDPGQGLRLIYYSQIVNDFQKGDIAEGYSVSREKKESFPLTVTSAQKNPTAFYLCASSILQGDSIQYFGAGTRLSVL.

The chain has TRBV30 and TRBJ1-1; D call uncertain. The CDR3 spans 15 residues. CDR1 is GTSNPN and CDR2 is SVGIG in the germline V gene (reference sequence). Trimming removed 2 bases from V and 1 base from J, with 14 bases in between. In DNA form, the CDR3 reads TGTGCCTGGAGTCCACCATCCCTCAAGAACACTGAAGCTTTCTTT. The encoded protein is CAWSPPSLKNTEAFF.

The rearrangement uses TRBV5-1 and TRBJ2-3; D is perhaps TRBD1 (6 bases). This CDR3 contains 14 residues. The germline V and J ends were trimmed by 4 bases and 3 bases, with 12 bases remaining between them. CDR1 and CDR2 (germline): SGHRS, YFSETQ. DNA for the CDR3: TGCGCCAGCAGCCGGACCAGGGGAACAGATACGCAGTATTTT. Protein product: CASSRTRGTDTQYF.

In the case of this clone: This sample includes further DNA sequences coding for the same CDR3. The chain recombines TRBV4-1 with TRBJ1-5; 9 bases agree with TRBD1. V dropped 3 bases and J dropped 7; count of bases not matched to a gene: 7. The germline CDR1 and CDR2 sequences are MGHRA and YSYEKL. This CDR3 spans 15 amino acids. The CDR3 region has the DNA TGCGCCAGCAGCCAGGGGGGACAGGGAGGACAGCCCCAGCATTTT. Protein product: CASSQGGQGGQPQHF.

This chain joins TRBV5-1 and TRBJ2-1; 12 positions match TRBD2. The junction had 8 bases not matched to a gene; V was cut back by 5 bases and J by 8 bases. In germline, CDR1 is SGHRS, CDR2 YFSETQ. The CDR3 extends over 15 amino acids. Here the CDR3 DNA reads TGCGCCAGCAGTAGACTAGCGGGAGTTGTCTATGAGCAGTTCTTC. As protein: CASSRLAGVVYEQFF.

This chain uses TRBV29-1 with TRBJ2-7, with D hard to call. V lost 4 bases and J 3 bases, leaving 10 bases between the germline ends. The CDR3 is made up of 12 amino acids. The germline gives CDR1 SQVTM, CDR2 ANQGSEA. CDR3 protein: CSVVLNDYEQYF. The CDR3 nucleotides are TGCAGCGTTGTTTTGAACGACTACGAGCAGTACTTC.

This clone is medium-sized within its sample. This chain links TRBV6-5 with TRBJ1-6; unclear D gene. Germline values: CDR1 MNHEY, CDR2 SVGAGI. This CDR3 has 14 amino acids. The germline V and J ends were trimmed by 5 bases and 8 bases, with 13 bases remaining between them. The CDR3 protein is CASSVEAMYSPLHF. The CDR3 nucleotides are TGTGCCAGCAGTGTAGAGGCGATGTATTCACCCCTCCACTTT.

V and J are TRBV19 and TRBJ2-1, with D perhaps matching TRBD2 (5 bases). Trimming stripped 4 bases from V and 1 base from J, with 20 bases between. The germline V gene has CDR1 LNHDA and CDR2 SQIVND (reference sequence). The CDR3 is made up of 18 amino acids. The CDR3 region is CASSTLPSHTYSYNEQFF. In DNA, the CDR3 is TGTGCCAGTAGTACCCTACCTAGCCATACCTATTCCTACAATGAGCAGTTCTTC.

The chain uses TRBV10-3 and TRBJ2-3; 11 nucleotides align to TRBD2. The CDR3 is made up of 14 amino acids. Germline V gene data show CDR1 as ENHRY and CDR2 as SYGVKD. J gave up 5 bases and V 10 bases, and 8 bases lay outside the gene matches. CDR3 loop: CATLTSGGGDTQYF. In nucleotides, the CDR3 is TGTGCCACGCTAACTAGCGGGGGAGGAGATACGCAGTATTTT.

The V and J genes are TRBV2 and TRBJ2-7, with unresolved D. V lost 6 bases, J lost 4 bases, and 7 bases lay in between. Germline CDR1 SNHLY, CDR2 FYNNEI. The length of the CDR3 is 11 residues. CDR3 DNA: TGTGCCAGCAGCGAGTGGTACGAGCAGTACTTC. Translated: CASSEWYEQYF. The variable domain in full, with the rest retrieved from reference TRBV2 and TRBJ2-7, is EPEVTQTPSHQVTQMGQEVILRCVPISNHLYFYWYRQILGQKVEFLVSFYNNEISEKSEIFDDQFSVERPDGSNFTLKIRSTKLEDSAMYFCASSEWYEQYFGPGTRLTVT.

This chain uses TRBV7-6 with TRBJ2-7, with D uncertain. In germline, CDR1 is SGHVS, CDR2 FNYEAQ. The CDR3 is 14 residues long. Trimming left V 2 bases short and J 2 bases short, with 10 bases between. CDR3 coding DNA: TGTGCCAGCAGCTTAACTACCGCAACCTACGAGCAGTACTTC. Translated: CASSLTTATYEQYF. The complete variable domain, with remaining parts taken from reference TRBV7-6 and TRBJ2-7, reads GAGVSQSPRYKVTKRGQDVALRCDPISGHVSLYWYRQALGQGPEFLTYFNYEAQQDKSGLPNDRFSAERPEGSISTLTIQRTEQRDSAMYRCASSLTTATYEQYFGPGTRLTVT.